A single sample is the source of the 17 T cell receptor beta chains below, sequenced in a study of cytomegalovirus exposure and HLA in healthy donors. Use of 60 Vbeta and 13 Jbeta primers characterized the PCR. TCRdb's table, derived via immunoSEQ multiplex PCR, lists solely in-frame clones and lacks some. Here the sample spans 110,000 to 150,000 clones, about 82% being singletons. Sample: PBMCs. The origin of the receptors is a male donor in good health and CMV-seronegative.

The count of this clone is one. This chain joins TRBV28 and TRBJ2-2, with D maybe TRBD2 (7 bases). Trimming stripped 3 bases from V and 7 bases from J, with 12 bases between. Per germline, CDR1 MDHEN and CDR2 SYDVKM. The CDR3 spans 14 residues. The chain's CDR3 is CASSLRGGDGELFF. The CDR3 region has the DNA TGTGCCAGCAGTTTGAGAGGGGGGGACGGGGAGCTGTTTTTT.

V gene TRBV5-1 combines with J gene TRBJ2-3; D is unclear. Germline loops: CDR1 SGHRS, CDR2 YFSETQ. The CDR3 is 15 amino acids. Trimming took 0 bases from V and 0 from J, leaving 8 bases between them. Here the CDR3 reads CASSLDLTSTDTQYF. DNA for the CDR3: TGCGCCAGCAGCTTGGACCTCACTAGCACAGATACGCAGTATTTT.

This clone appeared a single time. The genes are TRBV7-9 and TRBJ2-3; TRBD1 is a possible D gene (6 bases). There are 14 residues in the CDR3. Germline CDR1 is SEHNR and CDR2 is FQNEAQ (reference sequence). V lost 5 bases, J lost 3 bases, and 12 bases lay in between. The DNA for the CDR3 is TGTGCCAGCAGCCCGCAGGGGAAGACAGATACGCAGTATTTT. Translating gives CASSPQGKTDTQYF.

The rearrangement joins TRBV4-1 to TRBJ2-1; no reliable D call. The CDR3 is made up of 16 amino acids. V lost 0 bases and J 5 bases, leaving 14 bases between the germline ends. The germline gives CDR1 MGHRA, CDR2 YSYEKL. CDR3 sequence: CASSQEANYHDNEQFF. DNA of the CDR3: TGCGCCAGCAGCCAAGAGGCTAACTACCACGACAATGAGCAGTTCTTC.

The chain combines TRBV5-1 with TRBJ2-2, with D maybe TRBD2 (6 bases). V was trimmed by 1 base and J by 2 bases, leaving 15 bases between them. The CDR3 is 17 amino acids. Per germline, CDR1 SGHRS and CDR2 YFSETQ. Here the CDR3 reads CASSLISGSKNTGELFF. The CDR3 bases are TGCGCCAGCAGCTTGATATCCGGGAGCAAAAACACCGGGGAGCTGTTTTTT.

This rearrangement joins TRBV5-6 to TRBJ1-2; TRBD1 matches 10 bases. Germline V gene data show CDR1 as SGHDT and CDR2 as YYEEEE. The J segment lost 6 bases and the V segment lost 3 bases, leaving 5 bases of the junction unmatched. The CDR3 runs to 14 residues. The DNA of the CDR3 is TGTGCCAGCAGCTACGGAGACAGGGGGCATGGCTACACCTTC. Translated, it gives CASSYGDRGHGYTF. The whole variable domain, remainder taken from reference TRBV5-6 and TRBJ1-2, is DAGVTQSPTHLIKTRGQQVTLRCSPKSGHDTVSWYQQALGQGPQFIFQYYEEEERQRGNFPDRFSGHQFPNYSSELNVNALLLGDSALYLCASSYGDRGHGYTFGSGTRLTVV.

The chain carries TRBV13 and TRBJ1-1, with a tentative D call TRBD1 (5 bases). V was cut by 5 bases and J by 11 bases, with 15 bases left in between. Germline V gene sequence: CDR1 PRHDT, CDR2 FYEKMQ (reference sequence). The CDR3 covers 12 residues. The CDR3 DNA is TGTGCCAGCAGCCACAGGATTATCACGGCTTTCTTT. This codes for CASSHRIITAFF.

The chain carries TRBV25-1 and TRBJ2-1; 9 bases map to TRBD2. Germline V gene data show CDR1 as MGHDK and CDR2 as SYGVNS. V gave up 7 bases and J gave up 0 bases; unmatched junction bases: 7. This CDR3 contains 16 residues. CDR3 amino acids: CASTINSGSSYNEQFF. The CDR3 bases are TGTGCCAGCACGATAAATAGCGGGAGCTCCTACAATGAGCAGTTCTTC.

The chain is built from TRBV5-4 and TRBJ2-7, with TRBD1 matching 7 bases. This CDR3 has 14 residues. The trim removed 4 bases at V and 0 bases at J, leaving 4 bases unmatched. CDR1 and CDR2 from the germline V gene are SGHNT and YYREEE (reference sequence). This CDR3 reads CASSRRDSSYEQYF. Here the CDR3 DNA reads TGTGCCAGCAGCCGTCGGGACAGCTCCTACGAGCAGTACTTC.

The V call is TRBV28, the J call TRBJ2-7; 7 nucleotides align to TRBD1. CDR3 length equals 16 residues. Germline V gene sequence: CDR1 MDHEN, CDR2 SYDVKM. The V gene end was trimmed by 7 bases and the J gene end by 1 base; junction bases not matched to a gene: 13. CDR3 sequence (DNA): TGTGCCAGCACCGCTCCTCCGGGACAGATTTCCTACGAGCAGTACTTC. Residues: CASTAPPGQISYEQYF. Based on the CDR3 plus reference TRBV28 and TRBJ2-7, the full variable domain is DVKVTQSSRYLVKRTGEKVFLECVQDMDHENMFWYRQDPGLGLRLIYFSYDVKMKEKGDIPEGYSVSREKKERFSLILESASTNQTSMYLCASTAPPGQISYEQYFGPGTRLTVT.

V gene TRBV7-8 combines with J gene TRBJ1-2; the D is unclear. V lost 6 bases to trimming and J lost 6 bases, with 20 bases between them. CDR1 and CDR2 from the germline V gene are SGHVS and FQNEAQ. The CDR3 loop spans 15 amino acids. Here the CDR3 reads CASSPVTASGDGYTF. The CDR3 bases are TGTGCCAGCAGTCCGGTGACTGCGAGCGGTGATGGCTACACCTTC.

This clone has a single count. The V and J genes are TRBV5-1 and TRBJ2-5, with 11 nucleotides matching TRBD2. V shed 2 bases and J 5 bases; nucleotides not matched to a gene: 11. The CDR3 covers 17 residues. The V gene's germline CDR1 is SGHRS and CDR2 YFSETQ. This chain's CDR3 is CASSLIAGGPRAETQYF. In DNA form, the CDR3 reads TGCGCCAGCAGCTTAATAGCGGGAGGGCCCAGGGCCGAGACCCAGTACTTC.

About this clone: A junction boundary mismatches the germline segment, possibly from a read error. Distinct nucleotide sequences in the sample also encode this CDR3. The CDR3 DNA sequence: TGTGCCAGCAGCTCGGGACAGGGGGCGACCTATGGCTATACCTTC. It specifies CASSSGQGATYGYTF. J is TRBJ1-2 and V is TRBV7-9; 12 nucleotides align to TRBD1. The CDR3 runs to 15 residues. CDR1 SEHNR and CDR2 FQNEAQ come from the germline V gene (reference sequence). The full variable domain, its missing parts supplied by reference TRBV7-9 and TRBJ1-2, is DTGVSQNPRHKITKRGQNVTFRCDPISEHNRLYWYRQTLGQGPEFLTYFQNEAQLEKSRLLSDRFSAERPKGSFSTLEIQRTEQGDSAMYLCASSSGQGATYGYTFGSGTRLTVV.

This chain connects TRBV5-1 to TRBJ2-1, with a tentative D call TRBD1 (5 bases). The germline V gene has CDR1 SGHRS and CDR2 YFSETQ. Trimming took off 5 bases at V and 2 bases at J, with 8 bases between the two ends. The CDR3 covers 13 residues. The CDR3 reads CASRTDTYNEQFF. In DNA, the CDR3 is TGCGCCAGCAGAACGGACACCTACAATGAGCAGTTCTTC.

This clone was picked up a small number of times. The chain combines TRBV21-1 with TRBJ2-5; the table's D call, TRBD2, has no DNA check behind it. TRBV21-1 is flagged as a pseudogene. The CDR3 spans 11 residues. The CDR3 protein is CASSKSETQYF. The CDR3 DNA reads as TGTGCCAGCAGCAAGTCGGAGACCCAGTACTTC.

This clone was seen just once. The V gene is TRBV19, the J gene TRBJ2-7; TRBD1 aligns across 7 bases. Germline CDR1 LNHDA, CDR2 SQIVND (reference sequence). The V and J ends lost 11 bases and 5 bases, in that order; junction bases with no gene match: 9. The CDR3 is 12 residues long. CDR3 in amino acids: CASEGAFHEQYF. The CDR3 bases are TGTGCCTCAGAGGGGGCATTCCACGAGCAGTACTTC.

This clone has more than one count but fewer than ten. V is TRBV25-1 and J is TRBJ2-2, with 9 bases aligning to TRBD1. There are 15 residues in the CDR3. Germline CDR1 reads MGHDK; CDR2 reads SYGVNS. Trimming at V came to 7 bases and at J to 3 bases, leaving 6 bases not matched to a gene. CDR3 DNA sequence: TGTGCCAGCACCGAGGGGGACAGGGACACCGGGGAGCTGTTTTTT. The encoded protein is CASTEGDRDTGELFF. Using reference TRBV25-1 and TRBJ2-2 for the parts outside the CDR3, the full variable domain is EADIYQTPRYLVIGTGKKITLECSQTMGHDKMYWYQQDPGMELHLIHYSYGVNSTEKGDLSSESTVSRIRTEHFPLTLESARPSHTSQYLCASTEGDRDTGELFFGEGSRLTVL.